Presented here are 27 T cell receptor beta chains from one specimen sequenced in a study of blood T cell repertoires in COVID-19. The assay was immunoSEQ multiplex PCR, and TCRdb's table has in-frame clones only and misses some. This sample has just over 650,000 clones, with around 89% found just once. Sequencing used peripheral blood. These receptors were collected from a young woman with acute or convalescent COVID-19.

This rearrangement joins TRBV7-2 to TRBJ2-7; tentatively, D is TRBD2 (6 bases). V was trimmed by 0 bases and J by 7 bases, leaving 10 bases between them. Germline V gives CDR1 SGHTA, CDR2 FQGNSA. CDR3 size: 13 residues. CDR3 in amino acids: CASSLAGGREQYF. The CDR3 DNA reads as TGTGCCAGCAGCTTAGCGGGGGGTCGAGAGCAGTACTTC. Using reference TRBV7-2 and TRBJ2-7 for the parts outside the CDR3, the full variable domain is GAGVSQSPSNKVTEKGKDVELRCDPISGHTALYWYRQSLGQGLEFLIYFQGNSAPDKSGLPSDRFSAERTGGSVSTLTIQRTQQEDSAVYLCASSLAGGREQYFGPGTRLTVT.

The CDR3 DNA is TGTGCCAGCAGTGAATATCCAGACAGCTATGGCTACACCTTC. Translating gives CASSEYPDSYGYTF. The chain joins TRBV2 to TRBJ1-2, with a possible D match to TRBD1 (5 bases). CDR3 length: 14 amino acids. Looked up from germline, CDR1 is SNHLY and CDR2 is FYNNEI. V was pared by 2 bases and J by 4 bases, with 11 bases between.

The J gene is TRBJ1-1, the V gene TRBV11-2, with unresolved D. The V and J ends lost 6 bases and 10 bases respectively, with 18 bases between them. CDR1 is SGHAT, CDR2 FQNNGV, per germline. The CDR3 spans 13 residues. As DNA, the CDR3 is TGTGCCAGCAGGGTGGGCAAACTGACGGCAGCTTTCTTT. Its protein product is CASRVGKLTAAFF.

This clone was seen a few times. CDR3 loop: CASSKQGAGGYTF. DNA for the CDR3: TGTGCCAGCAGTAAACAGGGGGCTGGTGGCTACACCTTC. This rearrangement joins TRBV6-5 to TRBJ1-2; 9 bases are a match to TRBD1. CDR1 is MNHEY and CDR2 is SVGAGI in the germline V gene. The length of the CDR3 is 13 residues. J was trimmed by 7 bases and V by 5 bases; bases with no gene match: 5.

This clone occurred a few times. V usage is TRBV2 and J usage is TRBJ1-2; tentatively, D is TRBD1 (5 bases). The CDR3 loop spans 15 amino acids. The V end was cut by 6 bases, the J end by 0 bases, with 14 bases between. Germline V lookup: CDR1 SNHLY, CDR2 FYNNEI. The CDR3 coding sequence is TGTGCCAGCAGCGCCGGGGGGACCCCTAACTATGGCTACACCTTC. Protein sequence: CASSAGGTPNYGYTF. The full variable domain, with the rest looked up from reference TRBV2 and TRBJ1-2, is EPEVTQTPSHQVTQMGQEVILRCVPISNHLYFYWYRQILGQKVEFLVSFYNNEISEKSEIFDDQFSVERPDGSNFTLKIRSTKLEDSAMYFCASSAGGTPNYGYTFGSGTRLTVV.

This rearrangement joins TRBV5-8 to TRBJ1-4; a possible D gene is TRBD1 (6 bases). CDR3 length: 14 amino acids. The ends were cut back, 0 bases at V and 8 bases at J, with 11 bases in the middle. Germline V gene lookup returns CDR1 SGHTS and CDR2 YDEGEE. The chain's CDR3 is CASSLGRGEEKLFF. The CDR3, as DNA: TGTGCCAGCAGCTTGGGCAGGGGTGAGGAAAAACTGTTTTTT. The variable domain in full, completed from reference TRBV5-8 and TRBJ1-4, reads EAGVTQSPTHLIKTRGQQATLRCSPISGHTSVYWYQQALGLGLQFLLWYDEGEERNRGNFPPRFSGRQFPNYSSELNVNALELEDSALYLCASSLGRGEEKLFFGSGTQLSVL.

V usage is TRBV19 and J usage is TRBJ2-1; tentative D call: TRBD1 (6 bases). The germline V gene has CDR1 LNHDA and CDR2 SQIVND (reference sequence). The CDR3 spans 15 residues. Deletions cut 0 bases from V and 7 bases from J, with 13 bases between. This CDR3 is CASSIEQGRTNEQFF. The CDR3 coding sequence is TGTGCCAGTAGTATAGAGCAGGGGCGTACAAATGAGCAGTTCTTC. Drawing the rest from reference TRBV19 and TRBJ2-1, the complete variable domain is DGGITQSPKYLFRKEGQNVTLSCEQNLNHDAMYWYRQDPGQGLRLIYYSQIVNDFQKGDIAEGYSVSREKKESFPLTVTSAQKNPTAFYLCASSIEQGRTNEQFFGPGTRLTVL.

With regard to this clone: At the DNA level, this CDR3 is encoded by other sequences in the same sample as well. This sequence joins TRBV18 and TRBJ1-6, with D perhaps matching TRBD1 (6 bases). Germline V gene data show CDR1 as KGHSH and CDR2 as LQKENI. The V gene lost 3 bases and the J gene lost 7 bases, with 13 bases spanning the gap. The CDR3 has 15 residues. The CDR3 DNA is TGTGCCAGCTCACCCCAGGGGCAGGGAAATTCACCCCTCCACTTT. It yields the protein CASSPQGQGNSPLHF.

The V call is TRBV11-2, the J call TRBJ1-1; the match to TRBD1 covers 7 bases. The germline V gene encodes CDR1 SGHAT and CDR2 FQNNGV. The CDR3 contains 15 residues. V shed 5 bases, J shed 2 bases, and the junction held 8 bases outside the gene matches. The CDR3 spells CASSLSTGPNTEAFF. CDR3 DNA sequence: TGTGCCAGCAGCCTCTCGACAGGGCCCAACACTGAAGCTTTCTTT.

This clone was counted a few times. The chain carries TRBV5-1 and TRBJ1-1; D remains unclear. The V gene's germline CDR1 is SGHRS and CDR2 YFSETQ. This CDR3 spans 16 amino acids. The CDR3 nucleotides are TGCGCTAAGCAGCCATTTGACTCCAGAATGAACACTGAAGCTTTCTTT. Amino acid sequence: CAKQPFDSRMNTEAFF.

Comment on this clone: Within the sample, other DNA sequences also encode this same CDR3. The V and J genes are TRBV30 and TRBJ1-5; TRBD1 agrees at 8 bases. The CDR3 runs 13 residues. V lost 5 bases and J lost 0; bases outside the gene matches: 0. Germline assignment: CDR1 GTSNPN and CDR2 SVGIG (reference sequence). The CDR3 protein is CAWGQGSNQPQHF. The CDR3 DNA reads TGTGCCTGGGGACAGGGTAGCAATCAGCCCCAGCATTTT.

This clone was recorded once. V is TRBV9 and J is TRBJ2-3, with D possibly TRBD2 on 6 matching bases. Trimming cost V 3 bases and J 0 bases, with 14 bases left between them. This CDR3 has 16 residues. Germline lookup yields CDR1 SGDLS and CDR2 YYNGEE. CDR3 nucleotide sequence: TGTGCCAGCAGCGGCTGGAGGGGATCTAGCACAGATACGCAGTATTTT. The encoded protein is CASSGWRGSSTDTQYF.

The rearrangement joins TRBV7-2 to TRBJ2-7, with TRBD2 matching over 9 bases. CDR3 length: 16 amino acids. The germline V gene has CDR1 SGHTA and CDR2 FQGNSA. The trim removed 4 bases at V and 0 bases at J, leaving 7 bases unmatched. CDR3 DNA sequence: TGTGCCAGCAGCTCCGGGACTAGCTTCAGCTCCTACGAGCAGTACTTC. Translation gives CASSSGTSFSSYEQYF.

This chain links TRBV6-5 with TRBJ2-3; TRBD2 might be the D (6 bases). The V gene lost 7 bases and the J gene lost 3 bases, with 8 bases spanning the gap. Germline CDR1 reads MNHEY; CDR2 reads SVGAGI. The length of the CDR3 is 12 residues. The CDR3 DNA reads TGTGCCAGCATCGGGGGAACAGATACGCAGTATTTT. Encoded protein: CASIGGTDTQYF.

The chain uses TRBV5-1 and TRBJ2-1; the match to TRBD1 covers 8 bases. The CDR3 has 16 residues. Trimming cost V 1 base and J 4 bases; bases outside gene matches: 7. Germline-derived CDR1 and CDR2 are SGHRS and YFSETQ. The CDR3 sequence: CASSLYPGQAYNEQFF. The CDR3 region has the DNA TGCGCCAGCAGCTTGTACCCGGGACAGGCTTACAATGAGCAGTTCTTC.

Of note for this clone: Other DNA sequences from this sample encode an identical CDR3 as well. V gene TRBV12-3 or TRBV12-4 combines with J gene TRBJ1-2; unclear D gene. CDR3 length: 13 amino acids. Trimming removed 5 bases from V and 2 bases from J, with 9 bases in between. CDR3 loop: CASSPGINYGYTF. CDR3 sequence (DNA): TGTGCCAGCAGTCCCGGGATAAACTATGGCTACACCTTC.

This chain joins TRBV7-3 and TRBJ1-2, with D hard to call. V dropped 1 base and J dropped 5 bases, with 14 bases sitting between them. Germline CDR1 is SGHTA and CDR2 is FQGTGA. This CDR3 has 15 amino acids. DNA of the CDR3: TGTGCCAGCAGCTTAAATGGAGTCCCGGGATATGGCTACACCTTC. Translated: CASSLNGVPGYGYTF.

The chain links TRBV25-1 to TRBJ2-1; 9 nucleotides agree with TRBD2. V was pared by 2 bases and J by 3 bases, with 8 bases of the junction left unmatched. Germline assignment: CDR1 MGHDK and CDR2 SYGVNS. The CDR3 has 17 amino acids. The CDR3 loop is CASSELFQREDYNEQFF. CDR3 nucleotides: TGTGCCAGCAGTGAACTGTTCCAGCGGGAGGACTACAATGAGCAGTTCTTC. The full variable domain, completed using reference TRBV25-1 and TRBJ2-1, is EADIYQTPRYLVIGTGKKITLECSQTMGHDKMYWYQQDPGMELHLIHYSYGVNSTEKGDLSSESTVSRIRTEHFPLTLESARPSHTSQYLCASSELFQREDYNEQFFGPGTRLTVL.

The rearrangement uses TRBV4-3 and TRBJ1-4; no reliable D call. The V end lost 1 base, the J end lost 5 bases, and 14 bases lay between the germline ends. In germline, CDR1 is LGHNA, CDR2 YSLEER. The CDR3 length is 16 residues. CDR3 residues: CASSQAGTRVNEKLFF. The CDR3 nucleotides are TGCGCCAGCAGCCAAGCGGGTACCCGGGTGAATGAAAAACTGTTTTTT.

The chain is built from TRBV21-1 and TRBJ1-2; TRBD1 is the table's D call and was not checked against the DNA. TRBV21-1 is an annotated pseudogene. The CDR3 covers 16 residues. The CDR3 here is CASSIFNRDRVKGYTF. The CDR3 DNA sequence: TGTGCCAGCAGCATTTTTAACCGGGACAGGGTTAAAGGCTACACCTTC.

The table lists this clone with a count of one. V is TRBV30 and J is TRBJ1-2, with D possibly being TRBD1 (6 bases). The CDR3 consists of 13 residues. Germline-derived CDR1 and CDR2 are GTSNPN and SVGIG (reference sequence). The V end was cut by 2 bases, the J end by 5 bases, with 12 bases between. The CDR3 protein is CAWSSPQGYGYTF. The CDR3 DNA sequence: TGTGCCTGGAGTTCACCCCAGGGGTATGGCTACACCTTC.

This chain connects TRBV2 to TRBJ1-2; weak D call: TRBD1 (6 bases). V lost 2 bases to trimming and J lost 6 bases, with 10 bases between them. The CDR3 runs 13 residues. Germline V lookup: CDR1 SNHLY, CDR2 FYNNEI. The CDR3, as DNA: TGTGCCAGCAGTGAACGGCAGGGGAATGGCTACACCTTC. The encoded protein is CASSERQGNGYTF.

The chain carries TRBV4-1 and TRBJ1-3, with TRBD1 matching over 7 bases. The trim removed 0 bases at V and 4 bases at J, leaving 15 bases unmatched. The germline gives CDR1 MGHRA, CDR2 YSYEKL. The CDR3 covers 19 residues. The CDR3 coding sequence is TGCGCCAGCAGCCAAGATATCGGACTCCAGGGGGTTCCCGGAAACACCATATATTTT. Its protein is CASSQDIGLQGVPGNTIYF.

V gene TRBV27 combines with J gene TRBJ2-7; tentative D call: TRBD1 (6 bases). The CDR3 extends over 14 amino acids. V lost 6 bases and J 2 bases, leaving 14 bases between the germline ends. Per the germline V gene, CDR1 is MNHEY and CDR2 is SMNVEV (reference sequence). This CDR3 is CASSHLQGTYEQYF. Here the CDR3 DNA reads TGTGCCAGCAGCCATTTGCAGGGGACCTACGAGCAGTACTTC.

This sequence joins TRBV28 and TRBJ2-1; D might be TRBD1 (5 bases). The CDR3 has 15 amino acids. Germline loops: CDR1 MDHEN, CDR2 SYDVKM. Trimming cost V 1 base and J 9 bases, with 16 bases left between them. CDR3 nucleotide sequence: TGTGCCAGCAGTTTATTAGCAGGGCCTTTGTTTGAGCAGTTCTTC. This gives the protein CASSLLAGPLFEQFF.

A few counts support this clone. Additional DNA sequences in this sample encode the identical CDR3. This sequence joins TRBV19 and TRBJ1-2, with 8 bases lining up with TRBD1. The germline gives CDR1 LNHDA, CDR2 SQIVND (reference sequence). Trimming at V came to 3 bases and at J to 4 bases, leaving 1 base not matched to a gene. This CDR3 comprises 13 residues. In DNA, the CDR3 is TGTGCCAGTAGTATGACAGGGGCCTATGGCTACACCTTC. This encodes CASSMTGAYGYTF.

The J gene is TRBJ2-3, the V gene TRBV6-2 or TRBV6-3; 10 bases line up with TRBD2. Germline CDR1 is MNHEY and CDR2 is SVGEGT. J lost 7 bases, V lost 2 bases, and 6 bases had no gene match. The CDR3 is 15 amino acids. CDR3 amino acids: CASSYGAGGQNTQYF. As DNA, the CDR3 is TGTGCCAGCAGTTACGGAGCGGGGGGGCAGAATACGCAGTATTTT.